Below are 4 T cell receptor beta chains sequenced from a single sample in a study of radiation and T cells in renal cell carcinoma. Documented time point: blood 2 weeks post-SBRT. Treatment described: 15 Gy SBRT to primary tumor, nephrectomy 4 weeks later. The repertoire was sequenced with immunoSEQ multiplex PCR; TCRdb's copy has only in-frame clones and lacks some. The table records about 65,000 clones, roughly four fifths of them present only once. The sequencing used blood, collected from a patient whose treatment included radiotherapy and nephrectomy. The receptors originated from a man aged 55 to 69 with renal cell carcinoma.

The chain is built from TRBV9 and TRBJ2-1; 7 bases align to TRBD2. Germline V CDR1 and CDR2: SGDLS, YYNGEE. After removal of 7 bases from V and 4 bases from J, the junction contained 8 bases not matched to a gene. This CDR3 has 14 amino acids. DNA of the CDR3: TGTGCCAGCTCTGGGGGGGTGGTATACAATGAGCAGTTCTTC. It yields the protein CASSGGVVYNEQFF.

J is TRBJ1-3 and V is TRBV6-6, with TRBD1 as a possible D gene (5 bases). CDR1 is MNHNY, CDR2 SVGAGI, per germline (reference sequence). The CDR3 extends over 15 amino acids. V lost 7 bases, J lost 4 bases, and 17 bases lay in between. The CDR3 coding sequence is TGTGCCAGCATCCTATACCAGGGATCAGGAAACACCATATATTTT. It codes for CASILYQGSGNTIYF.

V usage is TRBV5-5 and J usage is TRBJ2-3; 8 nucleotides align to TRBD1. The V gene end was trimmed by 3 bases and the J gene end by 6 bases; junction bases not matched to a gene: 9. The CDR3 length is 15 residues. CDR1 is SGHKS and CDR2 is YYEKEE in the germline V gene (reference sequence). CDR3: CASSSYGQGVDTQYF. The CDR3, as DNA: TGTGCCAGCAGCTCCTACGGACAGGGCGTTGATACGCAGTATTTT.

Worth noting for this clone: A read error may account for a junction end that differs from germline. V is TRBV7-8 and J is TRBJ1-5, with 8 bases identical to TRBD1. Germline V gene lookup returns CDR1 SGHVS and CDR2 FQNEAQ. This CDR3 contains 15 residues. The DNA of the CDR3 is TGTGCCAGCAGTTTAGTCGGACAGGGTATTCAGCCCCAGCATTTT. It specifies CASSLVGQGIQPQHF.